This T cell receptor beta chain was captured by sequencing in a study of cytomegalovirus exposure and HLA in healthy donors. Study-wide context: Around 200 million T cells yielded 100 million to 130 million unique TCR beta sequences, as an earlier analysis found.

PCR primers comprised 60 Vbeta and 13 Jbeta primers. Sequencing was performed with immunoSEQ multiplex PCR; in TCRdb, only in-frame clones are kept and a portion is missing. The data contain about 91,000 clones, around nine tenths of them singletons. Germline V lookup: CDR1 PRHDT, CDR2 FYEKMQ (reference sequence). The CDR3 is 15 residues long. V shed 10 bases and J 6 bases; nucleotides not matched to a gene: 16. General study points: Within a later analysis, the majority of CMV-associated TCR beta chains appeared HLA-restricted. Productive rates of about 87% or about 30% were seen for most TCR beta V segments in an earlier analysis. Some V segments could not be told apart, so they were left out, TRBV6-2 and TRBV6-3 among them.

Concerning this clone itself: Antigen: not known.

The clonotype comes from a man aged 30-40 years in good health and CMV-seropositive. Source material: PBMCs. The chain couples TRBV13 to TRBJ2-7; 9 positions match TRBD2. The CDR3 nucleotides read TGTGCCAACAAACCCAGCGCGGGAGGGCCCTCCGAGCAGTACTTC. Encoded protein: CANKPSAGGPSEQYF.